A selection of T cell receptor beta chains follows, all from one sample in a study of long-term antiretroviral therapy in people with HIV. Method: immunoSEQ multiplex PCR; TCRdb's copy keeps in-frame clones and lacks some. Of roughly 42,000 clones listed, about 89% are singletons. This specimen was unsorted PBMCs, taken 0.1 years before starting antiretroviral therapy. These receptors were taken from a woman between 45 and 60 years old with HIV. Both conserved end residues are part of each CDR3. The D gene is left open where the match is weak. Only some rows state a clone size, as once, few, many or a class for expanded clones.

j_gene | v_gene | abundance | d_gene | CDR3aa | CDR3nt
TRBJ2-7 | TRBV27 | NA | NA | CASSLFRVSEQYF | TGTGCCAGCAGTTTGTTCAGGGTGTCCGAGCAGTACTTC
TRBJ2-7 | TRBV5-3 | NA | TRBD1 | CARSLTRDRGFYEQYF | TGTGCCAGAAGCTTGACCCGGGACAGGGGATTCTACGAGCAGTACTTC
TRBJ2-3 | TRBV7-8 | NA | TRBD2 | CASSPAGRGASTDTQYF | TGTGCCAGCTCACCAGCGGGGCGGGGGGCCTCCACAGATACGCAGTATTTT
TRBJ2-1 | TRBV9 | NA | TRBD2 | CASSVDLAGGNEQFF | TGTGCCAGCAGCGTAGATTTAGCGGGGGGGAATGAGCAGTTCTTC
TRBJ1-1 | TRBV10-1 | NA | TRBD1 | CASSSLMGQEAFF | TGCGCCAGCAGTTCCCTAATGGGACAGGAAGCTTTCTTT
TRBJ1-6 | TRBV11-2 | NA | NA | CASSPIWGWGSPLHF | TGTGCCAGCAGCCCAATCTGGGGTTGGGGTTCACCCCTCCACTTT
TRBJ1-5 | TRBV4-1 | NA | NA | CASSPSGQSNQPQHF | TGCGCCAGCAGCCCCAGTGGGCAGTCAAATCAGCCCCAGCATTTT
TRBJ1-1 | TRBV5-4 | NA | NA | CASSLGAGVVDTEAFF | TGTGCCAGCAGCTTGGGGGCAGGGGTTGTGGACACTGAAGCTTTCTTT
TRBJ2-3 | TRBV29-1 | NA | NA | CSVEEGADSGDTQYF | TGCAGCGTTGAAGAGGGGGCGGACTCGGGGGATACGCAGTATTTT
TRBJ2-1 | TRBV27 | NA | NA | CASSSGSSYNEQFF | TGTGCCAGCAGTTCCGGGAGCTCCTACAATGAGCAGTTCTTC
TRBJ2-3 | TRBV9 | NA | NA | CASSVGGYADTQYF | TGTGCCAGCAGCGTAGGGGGGTACGCAGATACGCAGTATTTT
TRBJ2-3 | TRBV29-1 | once | NA | CSVAQRSPDTQYF | TGCAGCGTTGCACAGAGATCCCCGGATACGCAGTATTTT
TRBJ2-3 | TRBV29-1 | NA | NA | CSVDVRYTDTQYF | TGCAGCGTTGACGTTAGGTACACAGATACGCAGTATTTT
TRBJ2-1 | TRBV7-7 | NA | TRBD2 | CASSLGTSGAGEQFF | TGTGCTAGCAGCCTGGGGACTAGCGGGGCAGGTGAGCAGTTCTTC
TRBJ2-2 | TRBV7-3 | NA | NA | CASSPGTPGELFF | TGTGCCAGCAGCCCGGGGACCCCCGGGGAGCTGTTTTTT
TRBJ2-4 | TRBV7-3 | NA | TRBD2 | CASSLSAGGRNIQYF | TGTGCCAGCAGCTTATCAGCGGGGGGGCGAAACATTCAGTACTTC
TRBJ1-6 | TRBV28 | NA | NA | CASIPGSYNSPLHF | TGTGCCAGCATCCCAGGGAGCTATAATTCACCCCTCCACTTT
TRBJ1-2 | TRBV29-1 | NA | TRBD1 | CSVTGTGGGGGYGYTF | TGCAGCGTCACCGGGACAGGGGGCGGGGGTGGATATGGCTACACCTTC
TRBJ1-4 | TRBV11-2 | NA | TRBD1 | CASKPQGGPNEKLFF | TGTGCCAGCAAACCACAGGGGGGTCCTAATGAAAAACTGTTTTTT
TRBJ2-5 | TRBV5-6 | NA | NA | CASSLRGSQETQYF | TGTGCCAGCAGCTTGCGTGGCAGCCAAGAGACCCAGTACTTC
TRBJ2-3 | TRBV6-6 | NA | NA | CASSLGLLLTDTQYF | TGTGCCAGCAGCCTGGGACTCCTACTGACAGATACGCAGTATTTT
TRBJ2-2 | TRBV14 | NA | TRBD2 | CASSPNFILAGGSNTGELFF | TGTGCCAGCAGCCCCAACTTTATACTAGCGGGGGGCTCGAACACCGGGGAGCTGTTTTTT
TRBJ1-1 | TRBV5-6 | NA | TRBD1 | CASSSDRGGTFF | TGTGCCAGCAGCTCTGACAGGGGTGGAACATTCTTT
TRBJ1-3 | TRBV5-1 | NA | TRBD1 | CASSFQQGDSGNTIYF | TGCGCCAGCAGCTTCCAACAGGGGGACTCTGGAAACACCATATATTTT
TRBJ1-5 | TRBV30 | NA | NA | CAWSVVWRNQPQHF | TGTGCCTGGAGTGTAGTTTGGCGCAATCAGCCCCAGCATTTT
TRBJ1-2 | TRBV6-1 | NA | NA | CASSRDRMDGYTF | TGTGCCAGCAGCCGCGACAGGATGGATGGCTACACCTTC
TRBJ1-3 | TRBV6-1 | NA | NA | CASSVGQFSSGNTIYF | TGTGCCAGCAGTGTCGGACAGTTTAGCTCTGGAAACACCATATATTTT
TRBJ1-6 | TRBV30 | NA | NA | CAWKLAGEGSPLHF | TGTGCCTGGAAGTTGGCAGGGGAAGGTTCACCCCTCCACTTT
TRBJ1-2 | TRBV28 | NA | TRBD1 | CASSFTGTGSGYTF | TGTGCCAGCAGTTTTACCGGGACAGGGTCTGGCTACACCTTC
TRBJ2-2 | TRBV9 | NA | NA | CASSFRNTGELFF | TGTGCCAGCAGCTTTCGGAACACCGGGGAGCTGTTTTTT
TRBJ1-1 | TRBV2 | NA | NA | CASSEAQYNEAFF | TGTGCCAGCAGTGAGGCACAGTATAATGAAGCTTTCTTT
TRBJ1-3 | TRBV10-3 | once | TRBD1 | CAISTDRGSGNTIYF | TGTGCCATCAGCACGGACAGGGGCTCTGGAAACACCATATATTTT
TRBJ1-1 | TRBV29-1 | NA | TRBD1 | CSFGTGRDTEAFF | TGCAGCTTTGGGACAGGGAGGGACACTGAAGCTTTCTTT
TRBJ2-7 | TRBV7-2 | NA | NA | CASSSRYEQYF | TGTGCCAGCAGCTCCAGATACGAGCAGTACTTC
TRBJ2-1 | TRBV25-1 | NA | TRBD2 | CASSTASGINEQFF | TGTGCCAGCAGTACGGCTAGCGGGATCAATGAGCAGTTCTTC
TRBJ2-5 | TRBV18 | NA | NA | CASSQGLAGGQETQYF | TGTGCCAGCTCACAAGGACTAGCAGGGGGCCAAGAGACCCAGTACTTC
TRBJ2-3 | TRBV2 | NA | TRBD1 | CASSPGTGDIRTQYF | TGTGCCAGCAGTCCCGGGACAGGGGATATACGGACGCAGTATTTT
TRBJ2-7 | TRBV2 | NA | NA | CASSEASSYEQYF | TGTGCCAGCAGTGAAGCCTCCTCCTACGAGCAGTACTTC
TRBJ2-3 | TRBV9 | NA | NA | CASSVADGQTDTQYF | TGTGCCAGCAGCGTAGCTGACGGACAAACAGATACGCAGTATTTT
TRBJ1-2 | TRBV5-4 | NA | NA | CASSSGRANYGYTF | TGTGCCAGCAGCTCGGGCAGGGCGAACTATGGCTACACCTTC
TRBJ1-2 | TRBV7-9 | few | NA | CASSPHTPNYGYTF | TGTGCCAGCAGCCCACATACACCGAACTATGGCTACACCTTC
TRBJ2-7 | TRBV4-1 | NA | NA | CASSQGTAGYEQYF | TGCGCCAGCAGCCAAGGAACTGCTGGGTACGAGCAGTACTTC
TRBJ1-5 | TRBV28 | NA | NA | CASNRQNNQPQHF | TGTGCCAGCAATCGGCAGAACAATCAGCCCCAGCATTTT
TRBJ2-5 | TRBV4-1 | NA | TRBD2 | CASSQDWGGQETQYF | TGCGCCAGCAGCCAAGACTGGGGGGGCCAAGAGACCCAGTACTTC
TRBJ1-5 | TRBV30 | NA | NA | CAWSGSTDQPQHF | TGTGCCTGGAGTGGGTCGACAGACCAGCCCCAGCATTTT
TRBJ1-5 | TRBV5-1 | NA | TRBD1 | CASSLEGARGQPQHF | TGCGCCAGCAGCTTGGAGGGGGCTCGCGGTCAGCCCCAGCATTTT
TRBJ1-1 | TRBV9 | NA | NA | CASSARGGVDTEAFF | TGTGCCAGCAGCGCGAGAGGGGGAGTGGACACTGAAGCTTTCTTT
TRBJ2-2 | TRBV7-9 | NA | NA | CASSSQRRAGELFF | NA
TRBJ1-1 | TRBV5-1 | NA | NA | CASSYVGDTEAFF | TGCGCCAGCAGCTACGTCGGGGACACTGAAGCTTTCTTT
TRBJ2-1 | TRBV10-1 | NA | TRBD1 | CASSETGTGGNEQFF | TGCGCCAGCAGTGAAACCGGGACAGGGGGCAATGAGCAGTTCTTC
TRBJ1-1 | TRBV2 | NA | NA | CASRTGIANTEAFF | TGTGCCAGCAGGACGGGGATAGCGAACACTGAAGCTTTCTTT
TRBJ2-7 | TRBV4-2 | NA | TRBD1 | CASSPWTGGYEQYF | TGTGCCAGCAGCCCCTGGACAGGGGGCTACGAGCAGTACTTC
TRBJ1-1 | TRBV10-3 | NA | NA | CAISESAGATAITEAFF | TGTGCCATCAGTGAGTCCGCGGGGGCGACAGCTATAACTGAAGCTTTCTTT
TRBJ1-5 | TRBV6-1 | NA | NA | CASSEWGDDQPQHF | TGTGCCAGCAGTGAATGGGGTGATGATCAGCCCCAGCATTTT
TRBJ1-1 | TRBV19 | NA | NA | CASLGEDLPDTEAFF | TGTGCCAGCCTGGGGGAGGACCTACCGGACACTGAAGCTTTCTTT